One and the same sample provided the 8 T cell receptor beta chains below, sequenced in a study of cytomegalovirus exposure and HLA in healthy donors. The PCR contained 60 Vbeta and 13 Jbeta primers. Clones were sequenced by immunoSEQ multiplex PCR, and TCRdb holds only the in-frame ones, with some missing. The repertoire includes 250,000 to 350,000 clones, over 70% of them detected once, and 0.3% to 0.35% sits in the top ten. The specimen was PBMCs. Receptors were obtained from a girl aged 2 to 9 in good health and CMV-seronegative.

This clone showed up just a few times. The chain is built from TRBV7-2 and TRBJ2-7, with D possibly TRBD2 on 6 matching bases. Germline V gene data show CDR1 as SGHTA and CDR2 as FQGNSA. This CDR3 comprises 18 residues. The V end lost 5 bases, the J end lost 3 bases, and 26 bases lay between the germline ends. CDR3 sequence: CASSPYGPGTGSHYEQYF. The CDR3 region has the DNA TGTGCCAGCAGCCCCTATGGTCCCGGGACCGGGAGTCACTACGAGCAGTACTTC.

V gene TRBV7-2 combines with J gene TRBJ2-7; the D gene is possibly TRBD2 (5 bases). Germline values: CDR1 SGHTA, CDR2 FQGNSA. Trimming took 3 bases from V and 4 from J, leaving 13 bases between them. This CDR3 spans 14 amino acids. The CDR3 here is CASSFPGMVYEQYF. Here the CDR3 DNA reads TGTGCCAGCAGCTTCCCGGGGATGGTGTACGAGCAGTACTTC.

The chain combines TRBV7-8 with TRBJ2-7; 9 bases match TRBD1. V shed 3 bases, J shed 1 base, and the junction held 1 base outside the gene matches. Germline CDR1 and CDR2: SGHVS and FQNEAQ. The CDR3 has 14 amino acids. The CDR3 is CASSFDRGSYEQYF. The CDR3 bases are TGTGCCAGCAGCTTTGACAGGGGGTCCTACGAGCAGTACTTC.

The chain employs TRBV10-3 and TRBJ2-3; 9 bases agree with TRBD1. Trimming at V came to 4 bases and at J to 6 bases, leaving 11 bases not matched to a gene. Per germline, CDR1 ENHRY and CDR2 SYGVKD. CDR3 length: 16 residues. The CDR3 DNA sequence: TGTGCCATCAGTGGGGGACCGGGACAGGGTGGCGATACGCAGTATTTT. It codes for CAISGGPGQGGDTQYF.

The rearrangement uses TRBV7-3 and TRBJ1-1; the D is unclear. The CDR3 runs 13 residues. CDR1 and CDR2 (germline): SGHTA, FQGTGA. V lost 2 bases and J lost 1, with 5 bases in between. The CDR3 spells CASSLQANTEAFF. The DNA for the CDR3 is TGTGCCAGCAGCTTACAGGCGAACACTGAAGCTTTCTTT. Combining the CDR3 with reference TRBV7-3 and TRBJ1-1 gives the whole variable domain GAGVSQTPSNKVTEKGKYVELRCDPISGHTALYWYRQSLGQGPEFLIYFQGTGAADDSGLPNDRFFAVRPEGSVSTLKIQRTERGDSAVYLCASSLQANTEAFFGQGTRLTVV.

The CDR3 reads CASSQEVRNFNEQFF. The CDR3 nucleotides are TGCGCCAGCAGCCAAGAGGTCAGGAATTTCAATGAGCAGTTCTTC. The chain uses TRBV4-1 and TRBJ2-1; D is undetermined. V was pared by 0 bases and J by 6 bases, with 12 bases between. The germline V gene encodes CDR1 MGHRA and CDR2 YSYEKL. This CDR3 region has 15 residues.

This chain uses TRBV18 with TRBJ1-2; D possibly corresponds to TRBD1 (6 bases). From germline, CDR1 is KGHSH and CDR2 LQKENI. The V gene lost 6 bases and the J gene lost 8 bases, with 13 bases spanning the gap. The length of the CDR3 is 12 residues. The CDR3 nucleotides are TGTGCCAGCTCGGGGGGGCCGGAGGGCTACACCTTC. Translation: CASSGGPEGYTF. The whole variable domain, filled in from reference TRBV18 and TRBJ1-2, reads NAGVMQNPRHLVRRRGQEARLRCSPMKGHSHVYWYRQLPEEGLKFMVYLQKENIIDESGMPKERFSAEFPKEGPSILRIQQVVRGDSAAYFCASSGGPEGYTFGSGTRLTVV.

The rearrangement links TRBV6-5 to TRBJ2-7, with a weak D call TRBD1 (5 bases). V lost 3 bases to trimming and J lost 5 bases, with 20 bases between them. CDR1 is MNHEY and CDR2 is SVGAGI in the germline V gene. The length of the CDR3 is 16 residues. For the CDR3, the DNA is TGTGCCAGCAGTTATTCGTTGCCCGGGTTAGGGGACGAGCAGTACTTC. It yields the protein CASSYSLPGLGDEQYF.